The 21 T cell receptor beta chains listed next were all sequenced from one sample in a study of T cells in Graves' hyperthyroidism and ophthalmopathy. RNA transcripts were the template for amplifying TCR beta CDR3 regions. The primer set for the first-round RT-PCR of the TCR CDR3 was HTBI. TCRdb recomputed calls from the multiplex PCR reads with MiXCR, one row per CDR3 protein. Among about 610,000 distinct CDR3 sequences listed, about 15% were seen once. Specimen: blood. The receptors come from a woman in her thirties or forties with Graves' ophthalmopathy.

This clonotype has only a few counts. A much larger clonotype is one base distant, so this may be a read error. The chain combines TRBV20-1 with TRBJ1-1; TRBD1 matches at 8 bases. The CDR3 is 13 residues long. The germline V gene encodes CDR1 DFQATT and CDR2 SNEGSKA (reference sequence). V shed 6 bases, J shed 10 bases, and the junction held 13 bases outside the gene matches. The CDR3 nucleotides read TGCAGTGCACCCGGACAGGGAGTAGCTGGAGCTTTCTTT. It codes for CSAPGQGVAGAFF.

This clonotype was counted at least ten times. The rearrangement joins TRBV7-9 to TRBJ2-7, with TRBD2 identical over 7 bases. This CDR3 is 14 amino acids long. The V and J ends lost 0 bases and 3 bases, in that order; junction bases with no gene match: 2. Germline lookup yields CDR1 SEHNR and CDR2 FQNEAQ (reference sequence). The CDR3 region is CASSLATSIYEQYF. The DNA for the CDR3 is TGTGCCAGCAGCTTAGCGACTAGCATCTACGAGCAGTACTTC. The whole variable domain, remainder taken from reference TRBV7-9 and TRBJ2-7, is DTGVSQNPRHKITKRGQNVTFRCDPISEHNRLYWYRQTLGQGPEFLTYFQNEAQLEKSRLLSDRFSAERPKGSFSTLEIQRTEQGDSAMYLCASSLATSIYEQYFGPGTRLTVT.

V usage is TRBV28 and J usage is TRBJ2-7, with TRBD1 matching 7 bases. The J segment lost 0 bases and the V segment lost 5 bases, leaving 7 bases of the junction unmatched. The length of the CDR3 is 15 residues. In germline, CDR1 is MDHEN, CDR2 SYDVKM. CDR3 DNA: TGTGCCAGCAGTCCCCCACAGGGGAGCTCCTACGAGCAGTACTTC. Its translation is CASSPPQGSSYEQYF.

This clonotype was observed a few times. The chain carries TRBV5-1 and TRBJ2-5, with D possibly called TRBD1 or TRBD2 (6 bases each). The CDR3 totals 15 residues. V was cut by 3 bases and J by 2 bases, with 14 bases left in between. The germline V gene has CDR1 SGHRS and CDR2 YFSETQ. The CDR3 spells CASSSRTGTQETQYF. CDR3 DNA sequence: TGCGCCAGCAGCTCCCGTACAGGGACTCAAGAGACCCAGTACTTC.

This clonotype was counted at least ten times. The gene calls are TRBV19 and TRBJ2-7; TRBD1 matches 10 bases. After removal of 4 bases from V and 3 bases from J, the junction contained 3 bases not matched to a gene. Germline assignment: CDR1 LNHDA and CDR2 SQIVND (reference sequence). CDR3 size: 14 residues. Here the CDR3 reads CASSTTGGIYEQYF. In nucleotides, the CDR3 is TGTGCCAGTAGTACGACAGGGGGCATCTACGAGCAGTACTTC. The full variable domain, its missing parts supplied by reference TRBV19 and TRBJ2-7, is DGGITQSPKYLFRKEGQNVTLSCEQNLNHDAMYWYRQDPGQGLRLIYYSQIVNDFQKGDIAEGYSVSREKKESFPLTVTSAQKNPTAFYLCASSTTGGIYEQYFGPGTRLTVT.

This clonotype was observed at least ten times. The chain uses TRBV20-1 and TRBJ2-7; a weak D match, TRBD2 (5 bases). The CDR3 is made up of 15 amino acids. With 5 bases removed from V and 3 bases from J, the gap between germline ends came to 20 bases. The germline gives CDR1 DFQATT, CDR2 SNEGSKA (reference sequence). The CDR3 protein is CSALEGTLKVYEQYF. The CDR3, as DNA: TGCAGTGCTCTCGAGGGCACCCTTAAGGTCTACGAGCAGTACTTC.

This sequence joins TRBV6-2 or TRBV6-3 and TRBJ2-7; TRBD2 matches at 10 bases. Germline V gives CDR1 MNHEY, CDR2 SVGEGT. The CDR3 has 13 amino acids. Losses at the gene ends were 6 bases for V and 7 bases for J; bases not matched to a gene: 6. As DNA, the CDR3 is TGTGCCAGCAGCCTAGCGGGAGATTGGGAGCAGTACTTC. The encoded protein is CASSLAGDWEQYF.

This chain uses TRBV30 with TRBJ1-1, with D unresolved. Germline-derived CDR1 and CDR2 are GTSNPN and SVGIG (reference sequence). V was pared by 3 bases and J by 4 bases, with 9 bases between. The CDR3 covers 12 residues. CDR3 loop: CAWRRDRTEAFF. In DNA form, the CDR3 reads TGTGCCTGGAGGCGGGATCGCACTGAAGCTTTCTTT.

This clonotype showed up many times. The CDR3 is CASSPQGLAYEQYF. DNA for the CDR3: TGTGCCAGCAGCCCCCAAGGACTAGCGTACGAGCAGTACTTC. This chain uses TRBV13 with TRBJ2-7, with TRBD2 matching over 9 bases. Germline CDR1 reads PRHDT; CDR2 reads FYEKMQ (reference sequence). CDR3 length equals 14 residues. V trimming: 5 bases; J trimming: 4 bases; junction bases outside the gene matches: 6. The full variable domain, in which reference TRBV13 and TRBJ2-7 provide the parts outside the CDR3, is AAGVIQSPRHLIKEKRETATLKCYPIPRHDTVYWYQQGPGQDPQFLISFYEKMQSDKGSIPDRFSAQQFSDYHSELNMSSLELGDSALYFCASSPQGLAYEQYFGPGTRLTVT.

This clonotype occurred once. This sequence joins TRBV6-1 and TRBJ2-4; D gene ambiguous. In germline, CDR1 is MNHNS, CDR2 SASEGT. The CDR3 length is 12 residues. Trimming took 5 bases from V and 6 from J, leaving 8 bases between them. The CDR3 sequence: CASSPTRNIQYF. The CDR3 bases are TGTGCCAGCAGTCCTACACGAAACATTCAGTACTTC.

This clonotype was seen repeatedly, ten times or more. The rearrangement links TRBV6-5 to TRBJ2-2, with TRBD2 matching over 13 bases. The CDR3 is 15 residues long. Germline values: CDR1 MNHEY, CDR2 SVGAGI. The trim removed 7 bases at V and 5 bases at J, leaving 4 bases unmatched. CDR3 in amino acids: CASTWTSGRTGELFF. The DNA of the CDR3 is TGTGCCAGCACCTGGACTAGCGGGAGAACCGGGGAGCTGTTTTTT.

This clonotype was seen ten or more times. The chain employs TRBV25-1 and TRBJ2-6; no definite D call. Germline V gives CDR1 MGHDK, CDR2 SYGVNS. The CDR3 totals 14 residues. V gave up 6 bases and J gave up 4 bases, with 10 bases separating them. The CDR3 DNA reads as TGTGCCAGCAGCCCTACTTCGGGGGCCAACGTCCTGACTTTC. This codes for CASSPTSGANVLTF.

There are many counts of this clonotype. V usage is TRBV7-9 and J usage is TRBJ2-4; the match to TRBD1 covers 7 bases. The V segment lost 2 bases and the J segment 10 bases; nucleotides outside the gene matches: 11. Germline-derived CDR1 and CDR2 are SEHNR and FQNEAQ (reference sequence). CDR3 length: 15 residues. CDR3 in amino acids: CASSLTGTEGNIQYF. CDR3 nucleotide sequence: TGTGCCAGCAGCTTAACCGGGACAGAAGGCAATATTCAGTACTTC.

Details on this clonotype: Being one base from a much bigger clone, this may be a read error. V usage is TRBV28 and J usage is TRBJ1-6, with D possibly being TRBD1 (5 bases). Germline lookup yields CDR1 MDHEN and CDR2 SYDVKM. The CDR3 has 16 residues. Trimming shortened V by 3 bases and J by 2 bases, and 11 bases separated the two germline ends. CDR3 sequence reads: CASSLGGSPYNSPLHF. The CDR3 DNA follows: TGTGCCAGCAGTTTGGGGGGTAGCCCCTATAATTCACCCCTCCACTTT.

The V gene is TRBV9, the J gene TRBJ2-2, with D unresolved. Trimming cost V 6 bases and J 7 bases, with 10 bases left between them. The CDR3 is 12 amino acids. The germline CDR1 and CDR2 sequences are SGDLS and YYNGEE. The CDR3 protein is CASTERGGELFF. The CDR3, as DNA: TGTGCCAGCACGGAGAGAGGCGGGGAGCTGTTTTTT.

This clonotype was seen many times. CDR3 region: CSARGGYDYEQYF. CDR3 coding DNA: TGCAGTGCTAGAGGCGGATACGACTACGAGCAGTACTTC. The V gene is TRBV20-1, the J gene TRBJ2-7, with D uncertain. CDR1 is DFQATT and CDR2 is SNEGSKA in the germline V gene (reference sequence). The V gene lost 1 base and the J gene lost 3 bases, with 10 bases spanning the gap. This CDR3 has 13 residues.

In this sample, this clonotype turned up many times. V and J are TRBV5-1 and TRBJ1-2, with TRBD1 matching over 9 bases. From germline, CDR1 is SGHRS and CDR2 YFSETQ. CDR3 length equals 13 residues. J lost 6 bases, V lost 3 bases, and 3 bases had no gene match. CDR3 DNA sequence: TGCGCCAGCAGCTCTAGACAGGGGGATGGCTACACCTTC. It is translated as CASSSRQGDGYTF.

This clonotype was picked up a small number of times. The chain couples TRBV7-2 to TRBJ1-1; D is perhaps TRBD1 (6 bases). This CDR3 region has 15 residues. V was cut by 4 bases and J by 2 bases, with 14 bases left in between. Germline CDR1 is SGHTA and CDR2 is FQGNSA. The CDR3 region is CASSSLTGENTEAFF. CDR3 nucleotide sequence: TGTGCCAGCAGCTCCCTGACAGGCGAAAACACTGAAGCTTTCTTT.

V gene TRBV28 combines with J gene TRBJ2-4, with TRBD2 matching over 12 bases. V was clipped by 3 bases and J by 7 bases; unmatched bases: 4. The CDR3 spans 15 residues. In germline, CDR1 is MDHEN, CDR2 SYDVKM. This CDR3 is CASSFLAGGRNIQYF. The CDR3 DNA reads TGTGCCAGCAGTTTCCTAGCGGGAGGGCGGAACATTCAGTACTTC.

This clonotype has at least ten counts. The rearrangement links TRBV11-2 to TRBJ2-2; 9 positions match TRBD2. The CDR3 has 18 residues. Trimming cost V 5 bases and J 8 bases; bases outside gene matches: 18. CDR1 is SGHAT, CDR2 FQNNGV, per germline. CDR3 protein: CASSPGGSGRTSLGELFF. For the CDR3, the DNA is TGTGCCAGCAGCCCAGGAGGGAGCGGGAGGACCAGCCTAGGGGAGCTGTTTTTT.

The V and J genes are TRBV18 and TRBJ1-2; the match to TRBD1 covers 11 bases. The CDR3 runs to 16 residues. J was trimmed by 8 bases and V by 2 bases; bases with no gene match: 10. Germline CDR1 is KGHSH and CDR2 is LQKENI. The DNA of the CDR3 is TGTGCCAGCTCACCAGACAGGACAGGGGGCTCTCGCGGCTACACCTTC. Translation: CASSPDRTGGSRGYTF.